One TCR beta chain is described in this entry. The entry originates in a study of CD8+ T cells in alopecia areata. RNA, once extracted, was reverse transcribed into cDNA for use as the sequencing template. Measured with immunoSEQ multiplex PCR; TCRdb has only the in-frame clones, and not every one. The sample lists 150,000 or so clones, around half occurring once. The germline gives CDR1 KGHSH, CDR2 LQKENI. The J segment lost 3 bases and the V segment lost 6 bases, leaving 4 bases of the junction unmatched. The CDR3 is 14 residues long. Those with alopecia areata gave lesional scalp punch biopsies and peripheral blood. Isolation of CD4+ and CD8+ T cells from PBMCs was achieved by sorting.

The TCR originated in a human donor with alopecia areata. J is TRBJ2-3 and V is TRBV18; 9 positions agree with TRBD2. Source: CD8+ T cells sorted from blood, taken at week 0. CDR3 bases: TGTGCCAGCTCGCGGACTAGCGATACAGATACGCAGTATTTT. Translated: CASSRTSDTDTQYF.